This entry is about one TCR beta chain. Original processing notes: Estimates of nucleated cell counts were drawn from the amplification of reference gene primers. Assay used: immunoSEQ multiplex PCR; TCRdb lists only in-frame clones, some missing. V and J calls and clone size are those listed in that table; D and trimming were worked out from the DNA. The sample includes around 130,000 clones, roughly 80% of them seen just once. The ends were cut back, 1 base at V and 0 bases at J, with 6 bases in the middle. The CDR3 extends over 14 amino acids. The germline CDR1 and CDR2 sequences are LNHDA and SQIVND (reference sequence). The data originate from a study of blood T cell repertoires in COVID-19. Study in general: From the United States, Italy and Spain came samples of acute and convalescent COVID-19.

The TCR comes from a man aged 50-59 years with acute or convalescent COVID-19. The chain couples TRBV19 to TRBJ1-1; D is undetermined. The specimen was peripheral blood. The CDR3 sequence: CASSIVSMNTEAFF. The CDR3 DNA reads as TGTGCCAGTAGTATAGTTAGCATGAACACTGAAGCTTTCTTT. The full variable domain, in which reference TRBV19 and TRBJ1-1 provide the parts outside the CDR3, is DGGITQSPKYLFRKEGQNVTLSCEQNLNHDAMYWYRQDPGQGLRLIYYSQIVNDFQKGDIAEGYSVSREKKESFPLTVTSAQKNPTAFYLCASSIVSMNTEAFFGQGTRLTVV.